Listed here are 31 T cell receptor beta chains from one sample, sequenced in a study of molecular identifiers for immune sequencing clone quantification. Each CDR3 protein is one row after TCRdb ran MiXCR on the PCR reads. The table lists just under 650,000 distinct CDR3 sequences, just under 20% of them singletons. Sequences were obtained from naive CD8+ T cells from blood, with Jurkat cell RNA spiked in. The subset denotes: FACS-sorted CD8+CD4-CCR7+CD45RA+ naive T cells. These receptors were collected from a human donor in good health. Some libraries in this study had Jurkat cell RNA spiked in.

Ten or more counts support this clonotype. The chain uses TRBV20-1 and TRBJ2-7; D is undetermined. Germline assignment: CDR1 DFQATT and CDR2 SNEGSKA (reference sequence). This CDR3 has 11 residues. Trimming cost V 2 bases and J 3 bases, with 5 bases left between them. The CDR3 region is CSARTRYEQYF. DNA of the CDR3: TGCAGTGCTAGAACCCGCTACGAGCAGTACTTC.

This rearrangement joins TRBV7-3 to TRBJ2-1, with unresolved D. Trimming took 2 bases from V and 6 from J, leaving 8 bases between them. Germline CDR1 is SGHTA and CDR2 is FQGTGA. The CDR3 runs 13 residues. CDR3 coding DNA: TGTGCCAGCAGCTTAGCTCGGGCCAATGAGCAGTTCTTC. Translation: CASSLARANEQFF.

In this sample, this clonotype turned up a few times. The rearrangement uses TRBV30 and TRBJ2-3; D gene uncertain. The V and J ends lost 2 bases and 4 bases respectively, with 19 bases between them. Germline CDR1 GTSNPN, CDR2 SVGIG (reference sequence). This CDR3 comprises 16 residues. This chain's CDR3 is CAWSPRIGSRADTQYF. CDR3 sequence (DNA): TGTGCCTGGAGTCCACGGATCGGCTCTCGCGCAGATACGCAGTATTTT.

This clonotype was recorded at least ten times. This sequence joins TRBV20-1 and TRBJ2-7; no firm D call. The germline V and J ends were trimmed by 3 bases and 3 bases, with 12 bases remaining between them. The CDR3 spans 13 residues. Germline CDR1 reads DFQATT; CDR2 reads SNEGSKA (reference sequence). In nucleotides, the CDR3 is TGCAGTGCTAGCGACATTGCAGACTACGAGCAGTACTTC. It specifies CSASDIADYEQYF.

Many counts were recorded for this clonotype. The chain joins TRBV27 to TRBJ2-3; TRBD1 matches 9 bases. J was trimmed by 4 bases and V by 5 bases; bases with no gene match: 10. CDR1 MNHEY and CDR2 SMNVEV come from the germline V gene (reference sequence). The CDR3 spans 16 residues. The CDR3 DNA reads TGTGCCAGCAGTCAACCGGGGACAGGGTTCGCAGATACGCAGTATTTT. Translated: CASSQPGTGFADTQYF.

The chain combines TRBV10-3 with TRBJ2-2; D is uncertain. Trimming removed 4 bases at V and 6 bases at J, with 6 bases between. Germline lookup yields CDR1 ENHRY and CDR2 SYGVKD. The CDR3 length is 12 residues. The CDR3 DNA follows: TGTGCCATCAGTGGGCAGTCCGGGGAGCTGTTTTTT. Translation: CAISGQSGELFF.

This clonotype was counted between two and nine times. CDR3 sequence: CASSLETGRFEETQYF. The CDR3 nucleotides are TGTGCCAGCAGCTTAGAGACAGGGAGATTTGAAGAGACCCAGTACTTC. The J gene is TRBJ2-5, the V gene TRBV7-6; 7 nucleotides line up with TRBD1. CDR3 length equals 16 residues. The junction had 8 bases not matched to a gene; V was cut back by 1 base and J by 3 bases. The germline V gene has CDR1 SGHVS and CDR2 FNYEAQ.

This clonotype came up many times. The chain links TRBV4-3 to TRBJ2-7, with 7 bases aligning to TRBD1. CDR1 LGHNA and CDR2 YSLEER come from the germline V gene. V was pared by 0 bases and J by 2 bases, with 7 bases of the junction left unmatched. The CDR3 has 16 residues. CDR3 amino acids: CASSQDLWDSTYEQYF. The DNA for the CDR3 is TGCGCCAGCAGCCAAGATCTTTGGGACAGCACCTACGAGCAGTACTTC.

This clonotype was seen a handful of times. A much larger clonotype is one base distant, so this may be a read error. V gene TRBV18 combines with J gene TRBJ2-5, with D perhaps matching TRBD2 (6 bases). The CDR3 loop spans 16 amino acids. In germline, CDR1 is KGHSH, CDR2 LQKENI. Between the trimmed V and J ends, which lost 3 bases and 7 bases, there was a span of 21 bases. This CDR3 reads CASSPAYPGVRGTQYF. The CDR3 nucleotides are TGTGCCAGCTCACCCGCCTATCCGGGGGTCCGAGGGACCCAGTACTTC.

Points on this clonotype: Since a much larger clone is just one base distant, this may be a read error. Written as DNA, the CDR3 is TGCAGTGCTAGAGGTCCTTCTAGCGCTAGCACAGATACGCAGTATTTT. Translated: CSARGPSSASTDTQYF. The chain is built from TRBV20-1 and TRBJ2-3; TRBD2 might be the D (6 bases). Between the trimmed V and J ends, which lost 1 base and 0 bases, there was a span of 14 bases. The CDR3 has 16 amino acids. The germline V gene has CDR1 DFQATT and CDR2 SNEGSKA (reference sequence).

The table lists this clonotype with many counts. The chain employs TRBV28 and TRBJ1-1; TRBD1 is a possible D gene (5 bases). There are 13 residues in the CDR3. Germline V CDR1 and CDR2: MDHEN, SYDVKM. V gave up 6 bases and J gave up 4 bases, with 12 bases separating them. CDR3 residues: CASRWQGGTEAFF. The DNA of the CDR3 is TGTGCCAGCAGATGGCAGGGAGGCACTGAAGCTTTCTTT. Combining the CDR3 with reference TRBV28 and TRBJ1-1 gives the whole variable domain DVKVTQSSRYLVKRTGEKVFLECVQDMDHENMFWYRQDPGLGLRLIYFSYDVKMKEKGDIPEGYSVSREKKERFSLILESASTNQTSMYLCASRWQGGTEAFFGQGTRLTVV.

This clonotype was seen repeatedly, ten times or more. This chain links TRBV6-2 or TRBV6-3 with TRBJ1-5; D is unresolved. Between the trimmed V and J ends, which lost 8 bases and 2 bases, there was a span of 10 bases. This CDR3 contains 13 residues. Germline assignment: CDR1 MNHEY and CDR2 SVGEGT. CDR3 bases: TGTGCCAGCGCGTCCTATGGCAATCAGCCCCAGCATTTT. Amino acid sequence: CASASYGNQPQHF.

This clonotype was seen repeatedly, ten times or more. The CDR3 coding sequence is TGTGCCAGCAGCTTGGGGCGTCCCGGGGAAACACACACAGATACGCAGTATTTT. It translates to CASSLGRPGETHTDTQYF. The J gene is TRBJ2-3, the V gene TRBV5-6; D is possibly TRBD2 (5 bases). The length of the CDR3 is 18 residues. Germline values: CDR1 SGHDT, CDR2 YYEEEE. The V end lost 0 bases, the J end lost 2 bases, and 19 bases lay between the germline ends.

Ten or more counts support this clonotype. The chain has TRBV4-3 and TRBJ1-1; D ambiguous. CDR1 and CDR2 from the germline V gene are LGHNA and YSLEER. V gave up 4 bases and J gave up 0 bases, with 6 bases separating them. The length of the CDR3 is 13 residues. This CDR3 is CASSPAVNTEAFF. CDR3 DNA sequence: TGCGCCAGCAGCCCGGCCGTGAACACTGAAGCTTTCTTT.

The chain couples TRBV9 to TRBJ2-7, with D unresolved. Germline CDR1 SGDLS, CDR2 YYNGEE. The CDR3 is 15 residues long. Trimming took off 0 bases at V and 0 bases at J, with 10 bases between the two ends. CDR3 loop: CASSVDGLRSYEQYF. In nucleotides, the CDR3 is TGTGCCAGCAGCGTAGATGGGTTACGCTCCTACGAGCAGTACTTC. Based on the CDR3 plus reference TRBV9 and TRBJ2-7, the full variable domain is DSGVTQTPKHLITATGQRVTLRCSPRSGDLSVYWYQQSLDQGLQFLIQYYNGEERAKGNILERFSAQQFPDLHSELNLSSLELGDSALYFCASSVDGLRSYEQYFGPGTRLTVT.

This clonotype was seen repeatedly, ten times or more. The J gene is TRBJ2-3, the V gene TRBV20-1; a weak D match, TRBD2 (6 bases). The CDR3 spans 16 residues. In germline, CDR1 is DFQATT, CDR2 SNEGSKA (reference sequence). The ends were cut back, 3 bases at V and 2 bases at J, with 18 bases in the middle. The CDR3 is CSARSGGAQFTDTQYF. CDR3 sequence (DNA): TGCAGTGCTAGGAGTGGAGGGGCGCAATTCACAGATACGCAGTATTTT.

A note on this clonotype: A much larger clone differs from this one at a single base, so this may be a read error. The conserved final phenylalanine or tryptophan is absent from the CDR3, which likely points to a read error. This chain connects TRBV4-3 to TRBJ2-7; 10 bases line up with TRBD1. The V gene end was trimmed by 4 bases and the J gene end by 6 bases; junction bases not matched to a gene: 9. Germline CDR1 is LGHNA and CDR2 is YSLEER. The CDR3 runs 15 residues. The DNA of the CDR3 is TGCGCCAGCAGCCCCATGGACAGGGGGGCGGGCGAGCAGTACTCC. This sequence encodes CASSPMDRGAGEQYS.

This clonotype has a count of ten or more. The V call is TRBV9, the J call TRBJ2-2; D remains unclear. Germline CDR1 SGDLS, CDR2 YYNGEE. The CDR3 has 13 residues. V shed 3 bases and J shed 7 bases, with 10 bases lying between them. The CDR3 here is CASSAELGGELFF. The CDR3 DNA sequence: TGTGCCAGCAGCGCGGAGCTTGGCGGGGAGCTGTTTTTT. Drawing the rest from reference TRBV9 and TRBJ2-2, the complete variable domain is DSGVTQTPKHLITATGQRVTLRCSPRSGDLSVYWYQQSLDQGLQFLIQYYNGEERAKGNILERFSAQQFPDLHSELNLSSLELGDSALYFCASSAELGGELFFGEGSRLTVL.

This clonotype is a singleton in its sample. One junction end does not reproduce the germline sequence, and a read error may be involved. J is TRBJ2-7 and V is TRBV7-9, with TRBD1 matching 8 bases. The germline V gene encodes CDR1 SEHNR and CDR2 FQNEAQ (reference sequence). The CDR3 is made up of 14 amino acids. The CDR3 spells CAGSLTGDSYEQYF. Here the CDR3 DNA reads TGTGCCGGCAGCTTGACAGGGGACTCCTACGAGCAGTACTTC.

This clonotype was found many times. J is TRBJ2-7 and V is TRBV4-3; weak D call: TRBD1 (6 bases). The length of the CDR3 is 14 residues. The V gene lost 2 bases and the J gene lost 5 bases, with 13 bases spanning the gap. Germline V gene lookup returns CDR1 LGHNA and CDR2 YSLEER. The CDR3 region is CASSQQTGLHEQYF. Written as DNA, the CDR3 is TGCGCCAGCAGCCAACAAACAGGGTTGCACGAGCAGTACTTC.

This clonotype was detected many times. The chain employs TRBV19 and TRBJ2-5, with D maybe TRBD2 (6 bases). Germline loops: CDR1 LNHDA, CDR2 SQIVND (reference sequence). CDR3 size: 15 residues. V was trimmed by 1 base and J by 0 bases, leaving 9 bases between them. The CDR3 DNA sequence: TGTGCCAGTAGTATAGGGGGACTGAACCAAGAGACCCAGTACTTC. Residues: CASSIGGLNQETQYF.

About this clonotype itself: One base away lies a much larger clone, so this may be a sequencing read error. The conserved closing phenylalanine or tryptophan is absent in this CDR3, likely reflecting a read error. This CDR3 is CASGTVSNQPQHS. The CDR3 bases are TGTGCCAGCGGGACAGTTAGCAATCAGCCCCAGCATTCT. The chain has TRBV6-6 and TRBJ1-5; TRBD1 aligns across 7 bases. Germline lookup yields CDR1 MNHNY and CDR2 SVGAGI (reference sequence). The CDR3 covers 13 residues. Losses at the gene ends were 8 bases for V and 0 bases for J; bases not matched to a gene: 1.

This clonotype was observed many times. V gene TRBV11-2 combines with J gene TRBJ2-1; no reliable D call. Trimming removed 1 base at V and 13 bases at J, with 5 bases between. Germline V gene data show CDR1 as SGHAT and CDR2 as FQNNGV. The CDR3 has 10 residues. Written as DNA, the CDR3 is TGTGCCAGCAGCTTAGGAATACAGTTCTTC. It is translated as CASSLGIQFF.

This clonotype occurred a few times. The chain combines TRBV19 with TRBJ2-7, with a weak D call TRBD1 (6 bases). The CDR3 is 13 residues long. V was clipped by 8 bases and J by 3 bases, with 14 bases between them. Germline V CDR1 and CDR2: LNHDA, SQIVND (reference sequence). CDR3 DNA sequence: TGTGCCAGTTCGACAGGCCCCTACTACGAGCAGTACTTC. It yields the protein CASSTGPYYEQYF.

J is TRBJ2-1 and V is TRBV11-2; 15 bases map to TRBD2. Per germline, CDR1 SGHAT and CDR2 FQNNGV. With 1 base clipped from V and 0 bases from J, the junction kept 7 bases outside the gene matches. The CDR3 spans 20 residues. The CDR3 sequence is CASSLAPGLAGGRSYNEQFF. The CDR3 DNA is TGTGCCAGCAGCTTAGCCCCGGGACTAGCGGGGGGTCGCTCCTACAATGAGCAGTTCTTC. The variable domain in full, with the rest retrieved from reference TRBV11-2 and TRBJ2-1, is EAGVAQSPRYKIIEKRQSVAFWCNPISGHATLYWYQQILGQGPKLLIQFQNNGVVDDSQLPKDRFSAERLKGVDSTLKIQPAKLEDSAVYLCASSLAPGLAGGRSYNEQFFGPGTRLTVL.

The table lists this clonotype with many counts. The CDR3 region has the DNA TGCAGTGCTAGGCCATATCTAGCGGCTAACTCCTACGAGCAGTACTTC. The encoded protein is CSARPYLAANSYEQYF. V and J are TRBV20-1 and TRBJ2-7; 7 bases are shared with TRBD2. Germline values: CDR1 DFQATT, CDR2 SNEGSKA (reference sequence). With V trimmed by 3 bases and J by 0 bases, 11 bases remained unmatched. The CDR3 sequence is 16 residues long.

There are many counts of this clonotype. V gene TRBV20-1 combines with J gene TRBJ1-3; D is undetermined. V was clipped by 5 bases and J by 0 bases, with 14 bases between them. From germline, CDR1 is DFQATT and CDR2 SNEGSKA (reference sequence). CDR3 length: 15 residues. CDR3 sequence reads: CSAYPLLSSGNTIYF. CDR3 nucleotides: TGCAGTGCTTATCCCCTCCTGTCCTCTGGAAACACCATATATTTT.

This clonotype was counted ten times or more. The chain is built from TRBV13 and TRBJ2-3; 9 positions match TRBD2. V dropped 1 base and J dropped 2; count of bases not matched to a gene: 7. The CDR3 loop spans 17 amino acids. Germline V gene lookup returns CDR1 PRHDT and CDR2 FYEKMQ (reference sequence). The CDR3 DNA follows: TGTGCCAGCAGCTTAGAGGGGCTAGCGGGGCTCACAGATACGCAGTATTTT. Translation: CASSLEGLAGLTDTQYF.

Turning to this clonotype: At one of its ends the junction is not consistent with the germline gene, which may arise from a read error. This rearrangement joins TRBV11-2 to TRBJ2-7; D is ambiguous. Germline V lookup: CDR1 SGHAT, CDR2 FQNNGV. CDR3 size: 16 residues. CDR3 sequence: CASSLDVSLSSYEQYF. CDR3 nucleotide sequence: TGTGCCAGCAGCTTAGATGTGAGTCTTAGCTCCTACGAGCAGTACTTT.

This clonotype was recorded at least ten times. The V and J genes are TRBV30 and TRBJ1-4; D may be TRBD1 (5 bases). Trimming took 4 bases from V and 2 from J, leaving 14 bases between them. This CDR3 is 15 amino acids long. Looked up from germline, CDR1 is GTSNPN and CDR2 is SVGIG (reference sequence). The CDR3 sequence is CAWTDRGETNEKLFF. The DNA of the CDR3 is TGTGCCTGGACCGATCGGGGGGAGACTAATGAAAAACTGTTTTTT.

About this clonotype: Because it lacks the conserved phenylalanine or tryptophan at the end, this CDR3 is likely a read error. V and J are TRBV5-1 and TRBJ2-1; D call uncertain. Germline-derived CDR1 and CDR2 are SGHRS and YFSETQ. The CDR3 has 15 amino acids. The V gene lost 1 base and the J gene lost 1 base, with 9 bases spanning the gap. The CDR3 DNA follows: TGCGCCAGCAGCTTGCGGAGTGGGTCCTACAATGAGCAGTTCCTC. It translates to CASSLRSGSYNEQFL.